A selection of T cell receptor beta chains follows, all from one sample in a study of shared clonotypes between healthy human individuals. Produced via immunoSEQ multiplex PCR; TCRdb's table is partial and in-frame only. Of roughly 2.5 million clones detected, around 94% appear once; the ten largest clones hold more than 0.12%. The sample consisted of naive CD4+ T cells sorted from blood. The receptors here all came from a man in his late teens or twenties in good health. Both conserved end residues are part of each CDR3. The size of a clone is reported for some rows only, either as once, few or many, or as a class for expanded clones.

j_call: TRBJ2-7
clone_size: .
v_call: TRBV19
cdr3_aa: CASSIGRRNYEQYF

j_call: TRBJ2-1
clone_size: .
v_call: TRBV6-5
cdr3_aa: CASTLTSAGPPEQFF

j_call: TRBJ2-7
clone_size: .
v_call: TRBV6-1
cdr3_aa: CASSEAATGLRAYEQYF

j_call: TRBJ2-6
clone_size: .
v_call: TRBV7-6
cdr3_aa: CASSLTGAGANVLTF

j_call: TRBJ2-5
clone_size: .
v_call: TRBV5-1
cdr3_aa: CASSFGRRQETQYF

j_call: TRBJ1-6
clone_size: .
v_call: TRBV7-3
cdr3_aa: CASSYGTGNSPLHF

j_call: TRBJ2-7
clone_size: .
v_call: TRBV29-1
cdr3_aa: CSVAGPVYEQYF

j_call: TRBJ1-5
clone_size: .
v_call: TRBV2
cdr3_aa: CASSEQGHQPQHF

j_call: TRBJ2-3
clone_size: .
v_call: TRBV29-1
cdr3_aa: CSVESGGDVGTDTQYF

j_call: TRBJ1-5
clone_size: .
v_call: TRBV30
cdr3_aa: CAWSVQGGQPQHF

j_call: TRBJ2-7
clone_size: once
v_call: TRBV29-1
cdr3_aa: CSVVDRSYEQYF

j_call: TRBJ1-6
clone_size: .
v_call: TRBV18
cdr3_aa: CASSPDRGNSPLHF

j_call: TRBJ2-1
clone_size: .
v_call: TRBV27
cdr3_aa: CASRSGATVSYNEQFF

j_call: TRBJ2-1
clone_size: .
v_call: TRBV7-9
cdr3_aa: CASSLGGAGPRPEQFF

j_call: TRBJ2-5
clone_size: .
v_call: TRBV10-2
cdr3_aa: CASQDRATGAQYF

j_call: TRBJ1-1
clone_size: .
v_call: TRBV19
cdr3_aa: CASTNGQADEAFF

j_call: TRBJ2-3
clone_size: .
v_call: TRBV5-4
cdr3_aa: CASSPRGLAEADTQYF

j_call: TRBJ1-3
clone_size: .
v_call: TRBV5-8
cdr3_aa: CASSLEGSSGNTIYF

j_call: TRBJ2-7
clone_size: .
v_call: TRBV29-1
cdr3_aa: CSVELAGGHYEQYF

j_call: TRBJ1-6
clone_size: once
v_call: TRBV7-6
cdr3_aa: CASSLRSARGSYNSPLHF

j_call: TRBJ2-1
clone_size: .
v_call: TRBV4-1
cdr3_aa: CASSQDRLAGRYNEQFF

j_call: TRBJ2-7
clone_size: .
v_call: TRBV29-1
cdr3_aa: CSVAPRLASEYEQYF

j_call: TRBJ1-2
clone_size: .
v_call: TRBV5-1
cdr3_aa: CASSLDRNYGYTF

j_call: TRBJ2-1
clone_size: .
v_call: TRBV4-3
cdr3_aa: CASSQINLAGASYNEQFF

j_call: TRBJ2-3
clone_size: .
v_call: TRBV10-3
cdr3_aa: CAISESTSGSTDTQYF

j_call: TRBJ2-7
clone_size: once
v_call: TRBV5-4
cdr3_aa: CASSAPGTRNYEQYF

j_call: TRBJ2-2
clone_size: .
v_call: TRBV19
cdr3_aa: CASSTPFTSGGNTGELFF

j_call: TRBJ2-7
clone_size: .
v_call: TRBV2
cdr3_aa: CASSSERGGSYEQYF

j_call: TRBJ1-1
clone_size: .
v_call: TRBV30
cdr3_aa: CAWIIQGFTEAFF

j_call: TRBJ2-2
clone_size: .
v_call: TRBV2
cdr3_aa: CASSATGTGELFF

j_call: TRBJ2-3
clone_size: once
v_call: TRBV5-4
cdr3_aa: CASSLLAGDTQYF

j_call: TRBJ2-5
clone_size: .
v_call: TRBV6-1
cdr3_aa: CASSRQGNEGKTQYF

j_call: TRBJ2-7
clone_size: once
v_call: TRBV29-1
cdr3_aa: CSVAQWGQFYEQYF

j_call: TRBJ2-1
clone_size: .
v_call: TRBV23-1
cdr3_aa: CASSHPLGGPVYEQFF

j_call: TRBJ2-5
clone_size: .
v_call: TRBV5-1
cdr3_aa: CASSRGTEETQYF

j_call: TRBJ2-2
clone_size: .
v_call: TRBV18
cdr3_aa: CASSPLGLAGVVTGELFF

j_call: TRBJ1-5
clone_size: .
v_call: TRBV27
cdr3_aa: CASSLYGGQGGTNHRPQHF

j_call: TRBJ1-5
clone_size: .
v_call: TRBV27
cdr3_aa: CASSLSRGSSNQPQHF

j_call: TRBJ1-1
clone_size: .
v_call: TRBV11-2
cdr3_aa: CASSFWNTEAFF

j_call: TRBJ1-6
clone_size: .
v_call: TRBV6-1
cdr3_aa: CASSEDGSSYNSPLHF

j_call: TRBJ1-2
clone_size: .
v_call: TRBV19
cdr3_aa: CASSMTSGTLNYGYTF

j_call: TRBJ1-1
clone_size: .
v_call: TRBV5-8
cdr3_aa: CASSYVMSTEAFF

j_call: TRBJ2-7
clone_size: .
v_call: TRBV28
cdr3_aa: CASRGRVRSYEQYF

j_call: TRBJ2-3
clone_size: .
v_call: TRBV28
cdr3_aa: CASSSRVGTTDTQYF

j_call: TRBJ1-1
clone_size: few
v_call: TRBV18
cdr3_aa: CASSPDAEAFF

j_call: TRBJ2-2
clone_size: .
v_call: TRBV2
cdr3_aa: CASSPQTVTGELFF

j_call: TRBJ2-5
clone_size: .
v_call: TRBV29-1
cdr3_aa: CSVRGDRVQETQYF

j_call: TRBJ2-7
clone_size: .
v_call: TRBV10-3
cdr3_aa: CAISPSQPGQDYEQYF

j_call: TRBJ1-2
clone_size: .
v_call: TRBV7-3
cdr3_aa: CASSPGPEHGYTF

j_call: TRBJ2-1
clone_size: .
v_call: TRBV5-1
cdr3_aa: CASSLAGTGVIYNEQFF

j_call: TRBJ2-5
clone_size: .
v_call: TRBV5-1
cdr3_aa: CASSWAGLIQETQYF

j_call: TRBJ2-2
clone_size: .
v_call: TRBV11-2
cdr3_aa: CASSLVRNTGELFF

j_call: TRBJ2-5
clone_size: .
v_call: TRBV5-1
cdr3_aa: CASSAGETQYF

j_call: TRBJ2-1
clone_size: .
v_call: TRBV10-2
cdr3_aa: CASSDRGLTYNEQFF

j_call: TRBJ1-6
clone_size: .
v_call: TRBV19
cdr3_aa: CASGAPLRGSPLHF

j_call: TRBJ2-1
clone_size: .
v_call: TRBV5-1
cdr3_aa: CASSLVGGNSYNEQFF

j_call: TRBJ2-5
clone_size: .
v_call: TRBV27
cdr3_aa: CASSLSGGRQGQYF

j_call: TRBJ1-5
clone_size: once
v_call: TRBV6-1
cdr3_aa: CASSEGVSLSNQPQHF